This T cell receptor (beta chain) was obtained from a study of blood T cell repertoires in COVID-19. Study overall: The samples span acute and convalescent COVID-19 from the United States, Italy and Spain. T cells, B-cell-depleted T cells, or PBMCs supplied cDNA or gDNA.

Study processing details: Counts of nucleated cells, estimated from reference gene primer amplification, were obtained. Sequencing used immunoSEQ multiplex PCR; TCRdb keeps in-frame clones, though not all of them. That table is the source of V, J and clone size, and D and trimming were worked out from the DNA. The table includes about 200,000 clones, 87% detected once. Trimming took 5 bases from V and 6 from J; bases not matched to a gene: 5. The CDR3 is 14 residues long. Germline V gives CDR1 SNHLY, CDR2 FYNNEI. The material sequenced was peripheral blood. The chain couples TRBV2 to TRBJ2-3; 10 bases are a match to TRBD2. The source is a man aged 60 to 69 with active or convalescent COVID-19. The CDR3 region is CASSTAGGVDTQYF. DNA for the CDR3: TGTGCCAGCAGTACAGCGGGGGGGGTGGATACGCAGTATTTT.